This T cell receptor (beta chain) comes out of a study of cytomegalovirus exposure and HLA in healthy donors (TCRdb year 2017). Describing the broader study: An earlier analysis of some 550 of the donors reported approximately 290 Gb of sequence data and 117 million unique TCR beta sequences from about 180 million T cells. An early release that covered 500 to 800 HLA-typed donors contained approximately 300 gigabases of sequencing data and approximately 85 million unique TCR sequences. Of the 300 to 400 genotyped donors, around 81% fell in the genetic ancestry cluster associated with self-reported Caucasian donors. The study was designed to test whether signatures of past pathogen exposure could be identified by cataloging public T cell receptors. The T cell repertoires of under 700 subjects were profiled by immunosequencing and related to cytomegalovirus serostatus. Along with the roughly 610-subject first cohort, a separate validation cohort of more than 90 different subjects was used. To predict cytomegalovirus infection status, the study combined high-throughput TCR immunosequencing, statistical association of individual TCRs with disease status, and machine learning. To study patterns of TCR occurrence, a later analysis re-analyzed previously published TCR beta repertoires from 666 donors and added high-resolution HLA genotyping. Rather than drawing on any new phenotypic data, the later analysis identified candidate immune exposures from TCR beta sequences and the way those sequences occurred across donors. In an earlier analysis of a few hundred of the donors, high-throughput TCR beta sequencing was used to judge whether each TCR beta V gene segment behaved as functional or pseudogenic. Donor age, sex, ethnicity and CMV serostatus were compiled alongside the repertoire data. A later genetic analysis took genome-wide SNP genotypes for 398 of the 666 donors and used that subset as a discovery cohort. Every repertoire in the discovery cohort had been generated on one and the same sequencing platform. HLA typing covered class I and class II loci at four-digit resolution. The number of typed donors differed by locus: about 629-630 for A, B, C, DRB1 and DQB1; 522 for DQA1; around 610 for DPA1; and 400 to 480 for DPB1. Because of strong linkage in the cohort, roughly five DR-DQ haplotypes were treated as single units for association and clustering. Across some 400 genotyped donors of the cohort, an average of approximately 220,000 unique TCR beta nucleotide sequences per donor were sequenced, and roughly a sixth of those sequences were non-productive. Study-wide conclusions, independent of this receptor: According to a later analysis, TCR association rates differed among HLA loci, with DRB1 alleles showing the most associated TCRs and HLA-C alleles showing the fewest. At a false discovery rate of 0.05, a later analysis linked fewer than 20,000 TCR beta sequences to specific HLA alleles. The cohort was sequenced for TCR beta chains only, and without alpha or paired-chain data the features that could be detected were limited. Correlated functional status among segregating V segments might be attributable to linkage disequilibrium, but an unknown experimental factor could not be ruled out. An association between a missense DCLRE1C variant and V-gene and J-gene trimming of TCR beta chains was found in a later genetic analysis and replicated in an independent cohort. Most TCR sequences were observed very rarely across donors, whereas some public TCRs were present in many individuals. Assigning TCR associations to individual alleles was difficult when HLA alleles, especially DR and DQ, strongly co-occurred. Sequencing depth was assumed to be roughly uniform across donors in the presence/absence analyses, though that assumption may not hold. A later analysis found that HLA-associated TCR beta chains were more clonally expanded and had lower generation probabilities than equally common non-associated chains. HLA typing was unavailable for some donors at each locus, so association tests used only the typed subset. The classifier was reported to diagnose cytomegalovirus status with high specificity and sensitivity in both the original cohort and the validation cohort. In a later genetic analysis, fewer N-insertions in productive TCRs were reported among donors in an Asian-associated ancestry cluster than the approximately 710-donor mean. In vitro tests confirmed that a few of the cytomegalovirus-associated TCR beta chains recognize cytomegalovirus antigens. For the cohort, immune exposure information was limited to CMV serostatus. In a later analysis, most CMV-associated TCR beta chains were found to appear HLA-restricted, with HLA associations seemingly driven largely by CMV exposure. A further reported finding was that TCR beta sequences accurately predicted the HLA-A and HLA-B alleles for most subjects in the first cohort. According to the authors, the approach could potentially be generalized to other disease states and immunological phenotypes. The 87-base-pair reads could not distinguish some IMGT-functional V segments, including TRBV6-2 and TRBV6-3, so those segments were excluded. A cluster of highly shared sequence variants was judged likely to represent a technical artifact of the sequencing pipeline. Approximately 16 rarely observed V segments, including chromosome 9 orphons, were excluded from the earlier analysis of several hundred of the donors because counts were too low. An earlier analysis of approximately 530 of the donors showed that most TCR beta V segments appeared in productive rearrangements either about 87% or about 30% of the time, which broadly matched IMGT annotations. A total of fewer than 200 TCR beta chains were listed by the study as associated with cytomegalovirus. According to a later analysis, parvovirus B19, influenza, CMV and Epstein-Barr virus appeared linked to several top co-occurrence clusters.

The germline ends are 12 bases apart after V is trimmed by 5 bases and J by 2 bases. In the germline V gene, CDR1 corresponds to SGHTA and CDR2 to FQGNSA. From cysteine to phenylalanine, the CDR3 is 15 amino acids long. The retained sequence is limited to the CDR3, 45 bases, with the frame set at the first base. Libraries were built with the immunoSEQ multiplex PCR assay. The multiplex PCR relied on a mix of 60 forward primers for TCR Vbeta segments and 13 reverse primers for TCR Jbeta segments. The CDR3 region of rearranged TCR beta genes was amplified from genomic DNA with a multiplex PCR assay. The Illumina HiSeq System was used to sequence the amplified TCR beta libraries as 87-base-pair reads. From the authors' description of their analysis: In a later analysis, about 80 million unique TCR beta chains were counted across the approximately 620 repertoires, and approximately 9.9 million of these chains were shared by at least two donors. To remove PCR and sequencing errors, raw reads were error-corrected and collapsed into unique sequences using a nearest-neighbor algorithm that merged closely related sequences. Alignment of CDR3 sequences to IMGT reference sequences was used to assign V, D and J gene segments. For a sequence to be retained, a match of at least six nucleotides to both a V gene segment and a J gene segment was required. Rearrangements were called productive when the CDR3 lacked stop codons and stayed in frame with V and J; all others were non-productive. CDR3 was defined according to IMGT convention as the region running from the second conserved V-encoded cysteine to the conserved J-encoded phenylalanine. In an earlier analysis of around 570 of the donors, sequences lacking an unambiguous match to a single V gene segment were excluded. In an earlier analysis of a few hundred of the donors, a V segment was called functional when productive rearrangements were above 56.7%, and segregating when the standard deviation between donors exceeded 5%. A statistical classification framework was developed to diagnose cytomegalovirus status using the catalog of TCR beta chain sequences. A later analysis assigned V and J genes by comparing TCR nucleotide sequences with IMGT/GENE-DB human TR gene sequences. In a later analysis, CDR3 sequences and most-parsimonious VDJ recombination scenarios were assigned using the TCRdist pipeline. In a later analysis, each TCR beta chain was defined by its CDR3 amino acid sequence together with its V-gene family, and reads without a unique V-gene family were excluded. To address suspected cross-contamination and a sequencing artifact, a later analysis removed approximately 590 highly shared, low-generation-probability nucleotide sequences. For each public chain, a later analysis derived a clonal expansion index from normalized ranks of inferred template counts within each repertoire. In a later analysis, generation probabilities were computed using a VDJ recombination model fitted to out-of-frame rearrangements, and the results were checked against IGoR. In a later analysis, TCR-TCR, TCR-HLA and TCR-CMV co-occurrence was scored with hypergeometric tests, and a repertoire-size bias correction was applied to TCR pairs. A later analysis estimated false discovery rates by permuting HLA or CMV assignments 20 times. In a later analysis, co-occurring TCRs were grouped with DBSCAN, and TCRdist sequence similarity was added when clustering was performed within HLA-allele-positive subsets. For co-occurrence clustering, repertoires with fewer than 30,000 or more than 120,000 public chains were excluded, along with roughly 5 repertoires with anomalous nucleotide sharing. Sourced from immuneACCESS, this table was stored by TCRdb with only in-frame sequences that have V and J called. A share of the clones is absent; for the studies checked, an unresolved V gene accounts for under half, and the remainder has no known explanation. V and J calls and clone size come straight from that table; D and trimming were deduced from the DNA. The sample records around 140,000 clones, 82% of which are singletons. Together, the top ten hold around 2.5% of the sample.

In regard to this clone: This receptor's antigen is unknown. No base quality values were provided; no much bigger clone lies one nucleotide off.

The cohort consisted of 650 to 700 healthy bone marrow donors. At the time of sampling, every cohort member was nominally healthy, though immune exposures that went unrecorded were likely present. The donor was CMV seronegative and was included in the group of about 350 seronegative cohort members. A peripheral blood sample was collected from each donor, and TCR beta sequencing was performed on peripheral blood mononuclear cells. Genomic DNA extraction from the blood cell samples was performed with the Qiagen DNeasy Blood Extraction Kit. The TCR comes from a male donor in good health and CMV-seronegative. The rearrangement combines TRBV7-2 with TRBJ2-2, with the D gene uncertain. The material sequenced was PBMCs. The DNA sequence is given as TGTGCCAGCAGCCTTCAGGCTTTCAACACCGGGGAGCTGTTTTTT. Its amino acids are CASSLQAFNTGELFF.